The T cell receptor (beta chain) under discussion was sequenced for a study of a mutant IDH1 vaccine in newly diagnosed glioma. On the study more broadly: The study held visit V12 at week 35 and visit V13 at week 47.

Time point of the sample: week 35, safety follow-up. Vaccinated patients received 300 ug of mutant IDH1 20-mer peptide per dose, with topical imiquimod. TCRdb's table, derived via immunoSEQ multiplex PCR, lists solely in-frame clones and lacks some. The repertoire consists of about 69,000 clones, with around 87% occurring once and the leading ten covering 2% to 2.5%. Details on this clone: Its antigen is currently unknown.

V was trimmed by 1 base and J by 4 bases, leaving 10 bases between them. Germline loops: CDR1 LGHNA, CDR2 YNFKEQ. The CDR3 is made up of 14 amino acids. The gene calls are TRBV4-2 and TRBJ1-2; D is undetermined. This TCR was sampled from a young man with glioma. The sequencing used PBMCs, collected from a glioma patient whose treatment included an IDH1 peptide vaccine. CDR3 loop: CASSQVTATYGYTF. Written as DNA, the CDR3 is TGTGCCAGCAGCCAAGTAACAGCTACCTATGGCTACACCTTC.